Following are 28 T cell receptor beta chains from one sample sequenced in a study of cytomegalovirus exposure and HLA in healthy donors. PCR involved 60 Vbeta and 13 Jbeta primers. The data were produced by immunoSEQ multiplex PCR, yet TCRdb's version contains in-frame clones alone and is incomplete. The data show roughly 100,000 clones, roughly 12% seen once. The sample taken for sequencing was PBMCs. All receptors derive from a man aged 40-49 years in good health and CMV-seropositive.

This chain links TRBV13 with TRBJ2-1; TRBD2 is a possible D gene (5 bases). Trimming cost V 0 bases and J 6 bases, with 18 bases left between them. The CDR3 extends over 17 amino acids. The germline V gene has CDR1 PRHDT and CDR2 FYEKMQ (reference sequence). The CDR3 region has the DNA TGTGCCAGCAGCTTAGGCCTTGGAGCGGACCGTATCAATGAGCAGTTCTTC. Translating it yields CASSLGLGADRINEQFF.

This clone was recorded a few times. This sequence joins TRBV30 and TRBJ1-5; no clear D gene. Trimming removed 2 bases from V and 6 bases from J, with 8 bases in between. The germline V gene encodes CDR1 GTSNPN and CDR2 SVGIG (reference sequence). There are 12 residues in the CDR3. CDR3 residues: CAWSTAGQPQHF. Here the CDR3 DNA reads TGTGCCTGGAGTACAGCGGGTCAGCCCCAGCATTTT. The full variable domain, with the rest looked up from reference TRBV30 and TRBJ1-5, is SQTIHQWPATLVQPVGSPLSLECTVEGTSNPNLYWYRQAAGRGLQLLFYSVGIGQISSEVPQNLSASRPQDRQFILSSKKLLLSDSGFYLCAWSTAGQPQHFGDGTRLSIL.

CDR3 nucleotides: TGTGCCATCAGGACCCAGGAAACTGAAGCTTTCTTT. This codes for CAIRTQETEAFF. This chain connects TRBV10-3 to TRBJ1-1; D is ambiguous. The CDR3 sequence is 12 residues long. Germline CDR1 is ENHRY and CDR2 is SYGVKD. The V end lost 6 bases, the J end lost 5 bases, and 10 bases lay between the germline ends.

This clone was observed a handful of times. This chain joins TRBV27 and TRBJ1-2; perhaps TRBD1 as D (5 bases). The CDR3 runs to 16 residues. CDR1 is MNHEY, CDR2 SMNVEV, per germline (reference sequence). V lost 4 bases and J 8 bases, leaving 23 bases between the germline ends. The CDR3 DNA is TGTGCCAGCAGTTCCCTTCCGGGACTCACCGAGGAAGGCTACACCTTC. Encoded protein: CASSSLPGLTEEGYTF.

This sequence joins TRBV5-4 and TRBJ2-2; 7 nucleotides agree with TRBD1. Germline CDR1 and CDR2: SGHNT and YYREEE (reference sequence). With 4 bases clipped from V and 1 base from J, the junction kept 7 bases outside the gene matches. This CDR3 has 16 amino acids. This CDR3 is CASSKNSGGNTGELFF. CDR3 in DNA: TGTGCCAGCAGCAAAAACTCAGGGGGGAACACCGGGGAGCTGTTTTTT.

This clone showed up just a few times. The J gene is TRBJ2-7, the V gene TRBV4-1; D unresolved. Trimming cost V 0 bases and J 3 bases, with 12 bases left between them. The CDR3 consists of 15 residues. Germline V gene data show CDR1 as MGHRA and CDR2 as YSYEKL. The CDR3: CASSQDPSLVYEQYF. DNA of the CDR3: TGCGCCAGCAGCCAAGATCCCAGTCTGGTCTACGAGCAGTACTTC.

DNA of the CDR3: TGTGCCAGCAGTTTCGGTAGCGGGAGTCGGGATGAGCAGTTCTTC. Protein: CASSFGSGSRDEQFF. This chain connects TRBV27 to TRBJ2-1; 9 bases are a match to TRBD2. This CDR3 spans 15 amino acids. V dropped 3 bases and J dropped 8; count of bases not matched to a gene: 8. In germline, CDR1 is MNHEY, CDR2 SMNVEV (reference sequence).

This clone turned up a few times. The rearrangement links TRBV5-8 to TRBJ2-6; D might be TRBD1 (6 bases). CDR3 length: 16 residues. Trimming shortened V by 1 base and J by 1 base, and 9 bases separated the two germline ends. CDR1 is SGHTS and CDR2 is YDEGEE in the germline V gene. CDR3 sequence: CASSLLGGSGANVLTF. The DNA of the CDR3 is TGTGCCAGCAGCTTGTTAGGGGGATCTGGGGCCAACGTCCTGACTTTC. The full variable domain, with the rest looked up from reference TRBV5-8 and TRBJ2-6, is EAGVTQSPTHLIKTRGQQATLRCSPISGHTSVYWYQQALGLGLQFLLWYDEGEERNRGNFPPRFSGRQFPNYSSELNVNALELEDSALYLCASSLLGGSGANVLTFGAGSRLTVL.

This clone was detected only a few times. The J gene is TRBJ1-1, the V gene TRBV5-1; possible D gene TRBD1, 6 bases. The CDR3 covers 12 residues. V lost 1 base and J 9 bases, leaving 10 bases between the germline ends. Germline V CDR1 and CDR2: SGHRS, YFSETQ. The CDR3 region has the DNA TGCGCCAGCAGCTTGCCCGGGACACAAGCTTTCTTT. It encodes CASSLPGTQAFF.

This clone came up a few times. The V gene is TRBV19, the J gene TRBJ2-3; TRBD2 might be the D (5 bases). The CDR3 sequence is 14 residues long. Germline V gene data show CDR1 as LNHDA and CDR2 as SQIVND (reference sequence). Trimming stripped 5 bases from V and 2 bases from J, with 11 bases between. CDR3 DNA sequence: TGTGCCAGTAGTCCCGAGGGCTCCACAGATACGCAGTATTTT. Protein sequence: CASSPEGSTDTQYF.

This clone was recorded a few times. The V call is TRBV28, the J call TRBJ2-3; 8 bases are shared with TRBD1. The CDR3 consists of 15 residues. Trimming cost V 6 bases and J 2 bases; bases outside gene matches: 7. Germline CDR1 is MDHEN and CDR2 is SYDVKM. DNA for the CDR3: TGTGCCAGCAGGCAGGGGGCGTTCGACACAGATACGCAGTATTTT. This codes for CASRQGAFDTDTQYF. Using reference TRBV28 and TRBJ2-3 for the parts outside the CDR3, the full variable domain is DVKVTQSSRYLVKRTGEKVFLECVQDMDHENMFWYRQDPGLGLRLIYFSYDVKMKEKGDIPEGYSVSREKKERFSLILESASTNQTSMYLCASRQGAFDTDTQYFGPGTRLTVL.

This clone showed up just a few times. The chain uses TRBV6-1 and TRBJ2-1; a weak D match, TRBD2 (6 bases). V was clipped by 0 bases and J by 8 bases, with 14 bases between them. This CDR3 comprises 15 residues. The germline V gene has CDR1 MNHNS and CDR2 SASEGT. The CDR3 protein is CASSEAGGRGDEQFF. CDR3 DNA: TGTGCCAGCAGTGAAGCTGGAGGGAGAGGCGATGAGCAGTTCTTC.

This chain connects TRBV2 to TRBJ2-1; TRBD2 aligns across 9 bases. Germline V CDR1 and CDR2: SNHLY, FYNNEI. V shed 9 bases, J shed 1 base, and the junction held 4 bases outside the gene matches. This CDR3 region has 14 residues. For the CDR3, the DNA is TGTGCCAGGGGTAGCGGGGGATCCTACAATGAGCAGTTCTTC. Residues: CARGSGGSYNEQFF.

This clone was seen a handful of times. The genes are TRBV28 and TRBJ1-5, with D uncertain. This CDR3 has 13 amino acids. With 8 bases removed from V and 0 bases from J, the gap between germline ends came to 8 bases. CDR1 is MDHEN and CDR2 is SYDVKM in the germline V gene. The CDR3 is CASRLYSNQPQHF. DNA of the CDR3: TGTGCCAGCCGACTGTATAGCAATCAGCCCCAGCATTTT. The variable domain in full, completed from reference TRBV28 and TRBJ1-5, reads DVKVTQSSRYLVKRTGEKVFLECVQDMDHENMFWYRQDPGLGLRLIYFSYDVKMKEKGDIPEGYSVSREKKERFSLILESASTNQTSMYLCASRLYSNQPQHFGDGTRLSIL.

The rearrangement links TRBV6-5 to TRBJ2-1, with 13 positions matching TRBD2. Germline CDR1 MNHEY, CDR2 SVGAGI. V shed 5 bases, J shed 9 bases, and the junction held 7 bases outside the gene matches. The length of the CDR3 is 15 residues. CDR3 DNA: TGTGCCAGCAGTGCACTAGCGGGAGGGGGCGTTGAGCAGTTCTTC. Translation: CASSALAGGGVEQFF.

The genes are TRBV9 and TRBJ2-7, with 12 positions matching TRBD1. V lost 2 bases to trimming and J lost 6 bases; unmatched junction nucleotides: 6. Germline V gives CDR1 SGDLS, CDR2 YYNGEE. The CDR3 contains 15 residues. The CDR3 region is CASSVAGQGAGEQYF. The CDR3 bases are TGTGCCAGCAGCGTGGCGGGACAGGGGGCAGGCGAGCAGTACTTC. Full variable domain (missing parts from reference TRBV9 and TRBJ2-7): DSGVTQTPKHLITATGQRVTLRCSPRSGDLSVYWYQQSLDQGLQFLIQYYNGEERAKGNILERFSAQQFPDLHSELNLSSLELGDSALYFCASSVAGQGAGEQYFGPGTRLTVT.

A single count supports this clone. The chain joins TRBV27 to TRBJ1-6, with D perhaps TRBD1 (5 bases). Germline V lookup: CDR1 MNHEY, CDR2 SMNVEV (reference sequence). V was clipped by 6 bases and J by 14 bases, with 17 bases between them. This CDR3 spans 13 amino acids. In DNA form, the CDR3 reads TGTGCCAGCAGAATAAGGGAGGACAAGGCCCTCCACTTT. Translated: CASRIREDKALHF.

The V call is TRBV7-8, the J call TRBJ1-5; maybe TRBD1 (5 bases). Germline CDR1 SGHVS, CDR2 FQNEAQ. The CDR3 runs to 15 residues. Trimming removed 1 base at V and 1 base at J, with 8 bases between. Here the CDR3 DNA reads TGTGCCAGCAGCTTAGTATACAGGAGCAATCAGCCCCAGCATTTT. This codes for CASSLVYRSNQPQHF.

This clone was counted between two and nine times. The CDR3 loop is CAWTFGRRSQETQYF. As DNA, the CDR3 is TGTGCCTGGACCTTTGGACGGAGGAGTCAAGAGACCCAGTACTTC. This chain uses TRBV30 with TRBJ2-5, with a weak D call TRBD2 (5 bases). Germline V lookup: CDR1 GTSNPN, CDR2 SVGIG (reference sequence). V was clipped by 4 bases and J by 2 bases, with 17 bases between them. CDR3 length: 15 residues.

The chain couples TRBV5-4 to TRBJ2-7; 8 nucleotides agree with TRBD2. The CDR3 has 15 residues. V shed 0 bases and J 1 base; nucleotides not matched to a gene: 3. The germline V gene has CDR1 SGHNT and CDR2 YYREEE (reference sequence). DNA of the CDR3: TGTGCCAGCAGCTTGGGGACTAGCTTTTCCTACGAGCAGTACTTC. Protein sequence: CASSLGTSFSYEQYF.

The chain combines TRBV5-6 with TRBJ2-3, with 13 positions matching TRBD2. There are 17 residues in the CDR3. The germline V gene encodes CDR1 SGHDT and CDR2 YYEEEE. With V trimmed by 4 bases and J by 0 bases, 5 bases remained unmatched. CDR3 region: CASSVLAGGRSTDTQYF. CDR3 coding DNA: TGTGCCAGCAGCGTACTAGCGGGAGGGAGGAGCACAGATACGCAGTATTTT.

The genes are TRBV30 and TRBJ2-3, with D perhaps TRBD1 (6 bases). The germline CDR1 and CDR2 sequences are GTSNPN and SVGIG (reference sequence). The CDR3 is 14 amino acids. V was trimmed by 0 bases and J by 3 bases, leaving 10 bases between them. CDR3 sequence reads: CAWSVLGATDTQYF. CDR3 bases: TGTGCCTGGAGTGTACTGGGGGCTACAGATACGCAGTATTTT.

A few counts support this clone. CDR3 region: CASSKTSVGYNEQFF. The CDR3 coding sequence is TGTGCCAGCAGCAAAACTAGCGTTGGCTACAATGAGCAGTTCTTC. The V gene is TRBV7-9, the J gene TRBJ2-1, with 7 bases that match TRBD2. Germline assignment: CDR1 SEHNR and CDR2 FQNEAQ (reference sequence). The CDR3 covers 15 residues. The V and J ends lost 5 bases and 3 bases, in that order; junction bases with no gene match: 7.

The CDR3 loop is CRPGGGTQYF. In DNA, the CDR3 is TGCAGGCCGGGAGGTGGCACTCAGTACTTC. The chain is built from TRBV20-1 and TRBJ2-4, with TRBD2 identical over 7 bases. CDR3 size: 10 residues. CDR1 and CDR2 (germline): DFQATT, SNEGSKA (reference sequence).

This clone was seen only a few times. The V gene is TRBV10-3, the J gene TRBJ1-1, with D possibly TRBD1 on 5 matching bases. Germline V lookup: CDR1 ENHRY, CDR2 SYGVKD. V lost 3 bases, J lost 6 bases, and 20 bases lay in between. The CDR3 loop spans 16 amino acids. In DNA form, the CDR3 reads TGTGCCATCAGTGACACGCGGGGGGTTTTTCGGTCTGAAGCTTTCTTT. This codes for CAISDTRGVFRSEAFF.

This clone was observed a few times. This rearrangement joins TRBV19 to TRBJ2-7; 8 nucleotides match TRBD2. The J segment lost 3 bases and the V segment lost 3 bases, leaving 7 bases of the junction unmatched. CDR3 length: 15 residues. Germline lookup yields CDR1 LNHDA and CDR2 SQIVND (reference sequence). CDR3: CASSMISGRFYEQYF. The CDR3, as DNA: TGTGCCAGTAGTATGATAAGCGGGAGATTCTACGAGCAGTACTTC.

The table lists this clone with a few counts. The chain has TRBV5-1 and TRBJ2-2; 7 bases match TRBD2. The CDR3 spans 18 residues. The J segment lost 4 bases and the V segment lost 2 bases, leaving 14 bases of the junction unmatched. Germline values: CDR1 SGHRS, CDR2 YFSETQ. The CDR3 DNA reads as TGCGCCAGCAGCTTAAGTATCCAGCGGGATTCTTGCACCGGGGAGCTGTTTTTT. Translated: CASSLSIQRDSCTGELFF.

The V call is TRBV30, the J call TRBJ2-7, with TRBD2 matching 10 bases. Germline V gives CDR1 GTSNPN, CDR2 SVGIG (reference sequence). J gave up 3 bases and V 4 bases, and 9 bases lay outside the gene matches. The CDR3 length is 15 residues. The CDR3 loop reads CAWTPGLANHYEQYF. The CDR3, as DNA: TGTGCCTGGACCCCGGGACTAGCGAACCACTACGAGCAGTACTTC.